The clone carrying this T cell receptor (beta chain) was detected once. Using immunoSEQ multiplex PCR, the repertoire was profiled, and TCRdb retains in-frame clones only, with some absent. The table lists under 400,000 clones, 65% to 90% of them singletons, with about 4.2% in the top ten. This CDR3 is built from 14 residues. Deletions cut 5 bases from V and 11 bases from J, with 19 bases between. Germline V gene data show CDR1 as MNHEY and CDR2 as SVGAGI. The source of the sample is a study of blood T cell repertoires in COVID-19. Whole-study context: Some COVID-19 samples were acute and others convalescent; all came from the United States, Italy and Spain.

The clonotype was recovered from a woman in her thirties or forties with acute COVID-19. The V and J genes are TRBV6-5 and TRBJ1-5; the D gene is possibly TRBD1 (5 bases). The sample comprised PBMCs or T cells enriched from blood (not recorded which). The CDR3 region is CASSPTGQPRAQHF. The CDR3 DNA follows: TGTGCCAGCAGTCCCACTGGGCAACCCAGGGCCCAGCATTTT.